This TCR beta chain was captured in a study of blood T cell repertoires in COVID-19 (dated by TCRdb to about 2020). Background for the entire study: Samples from collaborators originated in the United States, Italy and Spain and spanned both the acute and convalescent phases of COVID-19. The material from the prospective study consisted of cDNA or gDNA derived from T cells, B-cell-depleted T cells, or PBMCs. Deeply sampled blood TCRbeta repertoires from subjects exposed to, actively infected with, or recovered from COVID-19 were included in the dataset. A freely available public database, intended as a resource for researchers studying the immune response to SARS-CoV-2, is where the repertoires were released. Samples came from the ongoing ImmuneRACE study (first 160 participants) plus 1,254 subjects from 6 global collaborators. Sample metadata almost always included a de-identified subject ID, COVID-19 status, age in years and sex. HLA class I and class II types, where available, came from metadata supplied by the sample provider rather than from assay-based typing.

Collaborating institutions collected whole blood in K2EDTA tubes following their own protocols. For TCRbeta analysis, collaborators shipped samples in one of three forms: frozen whole blood, isolated PBMCs, or DNA extracted from either of those sample types. TCRbeta CDR3 regions were amplified from genomic DNA using the immunoSEQ Assay, a bias-controlled multiplex PCR. The study's processing was this. The number of nucleated cells in each sample was estimated from the amplification of reference gene primers within the assay. Sequence reads were collapsed and filtered to measure the absolute abundance of every unique TCRbeta CDR3 rearrangement. Productive Simpson clonality was computed per sample as the square root of Simpson's diversity index over productive rearrangements. TCRdb limited this immuneACCESS table to in-frame rearrangements with V and J called. A share of clones is missing; checked studies link under half to unresolved V genes, and the rest is unexplained. The DNA gave D and trimming, while V, J and clone size come from that table. The sample data list some 80,000 clones, and around 90% of these were observed just once. Clones ranked in the top ten supply under 3% of the sample.

General study outcomes and caveats: How much clinical and demographic metadata was included differed by source and by participant, and the metadata was provided uncurated.

The sample holds a few counts of this clone. The clone's antigen remains unknown. Within one base of it there is no much larger clone, and no base qualities were kept. From cysteine to phenylalanine, the CDR3 is 14 amino acids long. The kept DNA is CDR3 alone, 42 bases in frame from the first base. V is cut by 0 bases and J by 5 bases, and the space between the germline ends is 11 bases. The germline V gene supplies CDR1 MNHEY and CDR2 SVGAGI. Input material: peripheral blood. The clonotype was recovered from a woman aged 45 to 65 with active or convalescent COVID-19. Recombination connected TRBV6-5 to TRBJ2-7; the D gene is not confidently resolved. The nucleotides read TGTGCCAGCAGTTACTCGCCTAGTATCGACGAGCAGTACTTC. Its translation reads: CASSYSPSIDEQYF.